This TCR beta chain originates from a study of blood T cell repertoires in COVID-19. Sequenced by immunoSEQ multiplex PCR; TCRdb stores in-frame clones only, minus some. The sample has about 200,000 clones, 70% to 90% seen once. CDR3 length: 17 amino acids. The J segment lost 5 bases and the V segment lost 1 base, leaving 10 bases of the junction unmatched. CDR1 SGHKS and CDR2 YYEKEE come from the germline V gene (reference sequence). The source of this sequence is a woman in her sixties or seventies with acute or convalescent COVID-19. The V call is TRBV5-5, the J call TRBJ2-1; 9 positions match TRBD2. Source material: peripheral blood. The CDR3 coding sequence is TGTGCCAGCAGCTTGTCCCCAGCGGGAGGACATAACAATGAGCAGTTCTTC. Its protein product is CASSLSPAGGHNNEQFF.